A single sample is the source of the 26 T cell receptor beta chains below, sequenced in a study of identical twins. In TCRdb, the 5' RACE reads were re-called with MiXCR into one record per CDR3 protein. The sample includes just under 650,000 distinct CDR3 sequences, just over 7% of them seen just once. In addition, the sample was reused for a study of yellow fever vaccine responses in identical twins.

Sequencing was done on a sample of PBMCs. The origin of the receptors is a young woman in good health.

CDR3 sequence reads: CASSLVSGGPSVFNEQFF. DNA for the CDR3: TGTGCCAGCAGCTTAGTGTCGGGGGGGCCATCGGTTTTCAATGAGCAGTTCTTC. The gene calls are TRBV11-2 and TRBJ2-1; 8 bases align to TRBD2. This CDR3 has 18 amino acids. The V segment lost 1 base and the J segment 6 bases; nucleotides outside the gene matches: 14. The germline V gene has CDR1 SGHAT and CDR2 FQNNGV.

This clonotype was detected only a few times. The conserved phenylalanine or tryptophan normally closing the CDR3 is absent here, so this likely arose from a read error. The DNA is left out, because the CDR3 cannot be placed on it with certainty; the CDR3 is given as TCRdb lists it. This rearrangement joins TRBV28 to TRBJ1-2; the table gives TRBD1 as D, unverified against the DNA. Germline V gene data show CDR1 as MDHEN and CDR2 as SYDVKM. The CDR3 is 18 amino acids in total, end residues counted. CDR3 residues: CASSVDTQTGELGYTLTI.

As regards this clonotype: A clone one base away is much larger, so this may be a read error. The gene calls are TRBV12-3 or TRBV12-4 and TRBJ2-2; no firm D call. This CDR3 spans 15 amino acids. V was pared by 4 bases and J by 0 bases, with 9 bases between. CDR3 in amino acids: CASSSPFANTGELFF. The CDR3 DNA follows: TGTGCCAGCAGTTCGCCTTTCGCGAACACCGGGGAGCTGTTTTTT.

This sequence joins TRBV6-4 and TRBJ2-1; 11 bases match TRBD2. The germline gives CDR1 MRHNA, CDR2 SNTAGT. V gave up 6 bases and J gave up 7 bases; unmatched junction bases: 8. The CDR3 is made up of 15 amino acids. CDR3 DNA: TGTGCCAGCAGACCACTAGCGGGAGCCCCGAATGAGCAGTTCTTC. This gives the protein CASRPLAGAPNEQFF.

This clonotype was seen at least ten times. This chain uses TRBV4-1 with TRBJ2-1; the D gene could be TRBD1 or TRBD2 (5 bases each). Germline V CDR1 and CDR2: MGHRA, YSYEKL. V lost 0 bases, J lost 15 bases, and 15 bases lay in between. CDR3 length: 13 amino acids. CDR3 sequence: CASSQDGTKPPFF. Here the CDR3 DNA reads TGCGCCAGCAGCCAAGATGGGACCAAGCCACCGTTCTTC.

This clonotype was seen at least ten times. The chain couples TRBV27 to TRBJ2-1, with D perhaps TRBD1 (6 bases). Trimming removed 8 bases from V and 0 bases from J, with 14 bases in between. The CDR3 covers 15 residues. Germline V gives CDR1 MNHEY, CDR2 SMNVEV (reference sequence). For the CDR3, the DNA is TGTGCCAGCGGACCGGGACAACTCTCCTACAATGAGCAGTTCTTC. It codes for CASGPGQLSYNEQFF.

This sequence joins TRBV5-1 and TRBJ2-7; no clear D. V shed 3 bases and J shed 3 bases, with 13 bases lying between them. Germline lookup yields CDR1 SGHRS and CDR2 YFSETQ. This CDR3 comprises 14 residues. The CDR3 here is CASSSLGPHYEQYF. CDR3 in DNA: TGCGCCAGCAGCTCGCTCGGCCCTCACTACGAGCAGTACTTC.

V gene TRBV14 combines with J gene TRBJ2-1; 9 nucleotides match TRBD1. V shed 3 bases and J 9 bases; nucleotides not matched to a gene: 9. Germline CDR1 is SGHDN and CDR2 is FVKESK. The CDR3 extends over 15 amino acids. Here the CDR3 DNA reads TGTGCCAGCAGCCATCGGGACAGGGACGGTGTTGAGCAGTTCTTC. Translated: CASSHRDRDGVEQFF.

This clonotype appeared a few times. The chain couples TRBV20-1 to TRBJ1-2; weak D call: TRBD1 (6 bases). There are 13 residues in the CDR3. The germline V gene has CDR1 DFQATT and CDR2 SNEGSKA (reference sequence). V shed 6 bases and J shed 1 base, with 12 bases lying between them. This CDR3 is CSANYRVNYGYTF. CDR3 nucleotides: TGCAGTGCCAACTACAGGGTTAACTATGGCTACACCTTC.

CDR3 sequence (DNA): TGCAGCGTCGCGACACCGCCTCCCTCCTACGAGCAGTACTTC. Protein: CSVATPPPSYEQYF. The rearrangement uses TRBV29-1 and TRBJ2-7; no definite D call. In germline, CDR1 is SQVTM, CDR2 ANQGSEA. The CDR3 contains 14 residues. Between the trimmed V and J ends, which lost 6 bases and 0 bases, there was a span of 15 bases.

Note on this clonotype: At one end, the junction sequence differs from germline, possibly due to a read error. V is TRBV3-1 and J is TRBJ2-6, with TRBD1 identical over 7 bases. The CDR3 covers 18 residues. Per germline, CDR1 LGHDT and CDR2 YNNKEL (reference sequence). CDR3 protein: CASSHTGQVSSGANVLTF. CDR3 DNA sequence: TGTGCTAGCAGCCACACCGGACAGGTTTCCTCTGGGGCCAACGTCCTGACTTTC.

This clonotype was counted many times. The chain is built from TRBV6-1 and TRBJ2-7, with 8 bases fitting TRBD2. This CDR3 has 13 amino acids. Trimming cost V 5 bases and J 3 bases; bases outside gene matches: 3. Germline V gives CDR1 MNHNS, CDR2 SASEGT. The CDR3 region is CASSQREFYEQYF. CDR3 nucleotides: TGTGCCAGCAGTCAGCGGGAGTTCTACGAGCAGTACTTC.

The V and J genes are TRBV9 and TRBJ2-5; TRBD2 aligns across 7 bases. There are 15 residues in the CDR3. J lost 4 bases, V lost 4 bases, and 10 bases had no gene match. Germline-derived CDR1 and CDR2 are SGDLS and YYNGEE. The CDR3 DNA follows: TGTGCCAGCAGCCCAACCGGGGGGATAGTAGAGACCCAGTACTTC. It translates to CASSPTGGIVETQYF.

The chain carries TRBV20-1 and TRBJ1-2; 10 nucleotides align to TRBD1. The V gene's germline CDR1 is DFQATT and CDR2 SNEGSKA (reference sequence). V lost 6 bases, J lost 8 bases, and 12 bases stayed unmatched. The length of the CDR3 is 14 residues. CDR3 protein: CSASPGTGVWGYTF. In nucleotides, the CDR3 is TGCAGTGCCAGCCCCGGGACAGGGGTGTGGGGCTACACCTTC.

The V and J genes are TRBV3-1 and TRBJ2-5, with TRBD2 matching over 7 bases. The CDR3 has 17 residues. The V gene end was trimmed by 0 bases and the J gene end by 1 base; junction bases not matched to a gene: 8. Germline V gene sequence: CDR1 LGHDT, CDR2 YNNKEL (reference sequence). CDR3 in amino acids: CASSQDLLRELQETQYF. CDR3 nucleotide sequence: TGTGCCAGCAGCCAAGATCTTTTGCGGGAGCTCCAAGAGACCCAGTACTTC.

This clonotype was detected ten times or more. V and J are TRBV7-9 and TRBJ2-7; D is unclear. CDR3 size: 11 residues. The germline V gene has CDR1 SEHNR and CDR2 FQNEAQ (reference sequence). The V end lost 5 bases, the J end lost 4 bases, and 6 bases lay between the germline ends. In nucleotides, the CDR3 is TGTGCCAGCAGCACTAAATACGAGCAGTACTTC. Protein sequence: CASSTKYEQYF.

Comments on this clonotype: An end of the junction does not agree with germline; a read error may underlie this. The chain joins TRBV7-9 to TRBJ1-1; a possible D gene is TRBD1 (5 bases). The CDR3 consists of 14 residues. Germline V CDR1 and CDR2: SEHNR, FQNEAQ (reference sequence). CDR3 region: CASSLTALNTEASF. DNA of the CDR3: TGTGCCAGCAGCCTGACAGCCTTGAACACTGAAGCTTCCTTT.

This clonotype was seen a handful of times. This rearrangement joins TRBV7-9 to TRBJ1-6; maybe TRBD1 (6 bases). This CDR3 comprises 14 residues. The V gene lost 7 bases and the J gene lost 7 bases, with 14 bases spanning the gap. Germline V gene lookup returns CDR1 SEHNR and CDR2 FQNEAQ (reference sequence). The CDR3, as DNA: TGTGCCAGCACCTCGGGGGGGCAAAATTCACCCCTCCACTTT. Protein sequence: CASTSGGQNSPLHF.

This clonotype was seen ten or more times. The gene calls are TRBV10-3 and TRBJ2-2; D not certain. Germline assignment: CDR1 ENHRY and CDR2 SYGVKD. CDR3 length equals 13 residues. With 7 bases removed from V and 2 bases from J, the gap between germline ends came to 8 bases. DNA for the CDR3: TGTGCCATCAACTGGGTAAACACCGGGGAGCTGTTTTTT. Its protein product is CAINWVNTGELFF.

This clonotype appeared many times. The chain links TRBV29-1 to TRBJ2-1, with D possibly being TRBD2 (5 bases). The CDR3 extends over 16 amino acids. V shed 2 bases and J shed 7 bases, with 21 bases lying between them. Per the germline V gene, CDR1 is SQVTM and CDR2 is ANQGSEA. CDR3 sequence reads: CSVERLLAPTFNEQFF. The CDR3 DNA sequence: TGCAGCGTTGAACGCCTTCTAGCCCCGACATTTAATGAGCAGTTCTTC.

The chain couples TRBV7-3 to TRBJ2-1; possible D gene TRBD2, 6 bases. Trimming pared 3 bases from V and 2 bases from J, leaving 11 bases between. The germline CDR1 and CDR2 sequences are SGHTA and FQGTGA. This CDR3 is 15 amino acids long. The CDR3 protein is CASSFGSGPYNEQFF. The CDR3 DNA follows: TGTGCCAGCAGCTTCGGTAGCGGCCCCTACAATGAGCAGTTCTTC.

This clonotype was found a few times. The chain joins TRBV27 to TRBJ1-2; 7 bases agree with TRBD1. V trimming: 6 bases; J trimming: 4 bases; junction bases outside the gene matches: 5. Germline V gene lookup returns CDR1 MNHEY and CDR2 SMNVEV (reference sequence). This CDR3 is 13 amino acids long. CDR3: CASRRQGTYGYTF. The CDR3 DNA follows: TGTGCCAGCAGAAGACAGGGAACCTATGGCTACACCTTC.

The sample holds a few counts of this clonotype. The chain uses TRBV28 and TRBJ2-7; tentative D call: TRBD1 (6 bases). Per the germline V gene, CDR1 is MDHEN and CDR2 is SYDVKM. The V end lost 8 bases, the J end lost 5 bases, and 34 bases lay between the germline ends. The CDR3 runs to 19 residues. CDR3 protein: CASATRDITSKVRPDEQYF. The DNA of the CDR3 is TGTGCCAGCGCCACCAGGGACATTACGAGCAAGGTCCGCCCGGACGAGCAGTACTTC.

This clonotype was counted many times. The gene calls are TRBV29-1 and TRBJ2-7, with D maybe TRBD2 (6 bases). Germline assignment: CDR1 SQVTM and CDR2 ANQGSEA. Trimming took 2 bases from V and 2 from J, leaving 16 bases between them. This CDR3 is 15 amino acids long. The CDR3 DNA reads TGCAGCGTTGAAATCCCGGGACTCCAAACCTACGAGCAGTACTTC. Translating gives CSVEIPGLQTYEQYF.

The chain carries TRBV11-2 and TRBJ2-7; TRBD2 aligns across 10 bases. With V trimmed by 5 bases and J by 2 bases, 6 bases remained unmatched. CDR3 size: 15 residues. From germline, CDR1 is SGHAT and CDR2 FQNNGV. For the CDR3, the DNA is TGTGCCAGCAGCCTCGAGCGGGGGGGACCCTACGAGCAGTACTTC. Translated, it gives CASSLERGGPYEQYF.

This clonotype has at least ten counts. V is TRBV4-1 and J is TRBJ1-1; D not resolved. The CDR3 sequence is 15 residues long. Trimming shortened V by 0 bases and J by 0 bases, and 8 bases separated the two germline ends. Germline V gene sequence: CDR1 MGHRA, CDR2 YSYEKL. CDR3 sequence reads: CASSQDHQVNTEAFF. CDR3 DNA: TGCGCCAGCAGCCAAGATCATCAGGTGAACACTGAAGCTTTCTTT.